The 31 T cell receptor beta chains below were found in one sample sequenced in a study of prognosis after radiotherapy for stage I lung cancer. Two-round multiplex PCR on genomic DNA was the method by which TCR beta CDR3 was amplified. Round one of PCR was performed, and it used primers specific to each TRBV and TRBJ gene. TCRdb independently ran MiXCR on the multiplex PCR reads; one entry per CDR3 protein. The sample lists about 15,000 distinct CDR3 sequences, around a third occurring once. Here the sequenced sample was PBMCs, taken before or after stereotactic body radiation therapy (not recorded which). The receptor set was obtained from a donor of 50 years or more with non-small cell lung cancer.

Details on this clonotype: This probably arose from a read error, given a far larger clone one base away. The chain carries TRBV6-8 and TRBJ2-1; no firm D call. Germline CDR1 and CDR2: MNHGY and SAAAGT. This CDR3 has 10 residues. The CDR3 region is CASGRNEHFF. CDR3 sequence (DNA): TGTGCATCTGGTCGGAATGAGCATTTCTTC.

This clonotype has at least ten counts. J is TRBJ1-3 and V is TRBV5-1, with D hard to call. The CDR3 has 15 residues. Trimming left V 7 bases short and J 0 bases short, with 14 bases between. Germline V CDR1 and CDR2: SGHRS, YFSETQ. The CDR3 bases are TGCGCCAGCGCGGGAGACGGATACTCTGGAAACACCATATATTTT. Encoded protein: CASAGDGYSGNTIYF.

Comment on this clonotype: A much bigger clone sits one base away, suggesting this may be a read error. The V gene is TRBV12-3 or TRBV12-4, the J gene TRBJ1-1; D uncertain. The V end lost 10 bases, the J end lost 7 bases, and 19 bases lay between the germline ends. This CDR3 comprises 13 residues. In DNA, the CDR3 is TGTGCCACCCAAAAATGGACGGGGAATGAAGCTTTCTTT. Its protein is CATQKWTGNEAFF.

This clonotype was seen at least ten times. This chain's CDR3 is CSARPLVGKGNTIYF. CDR3 sequence (DNA): TGCAGTGCTAGGCCCCTTGTAGGGAAAGGAAACACCATATATTTT. This rearrangement joins TRBV20-1 to TRBJ1-3; the D is unclear. The V end lost 3 bases, the J end lost 4 bases, and 16 bases lay between the germline ends. Germline V gene lookup returns CDR1 DFQATT and CDR2 SNEGSKA (reference sequence). The CDR3 spans 15 residues.

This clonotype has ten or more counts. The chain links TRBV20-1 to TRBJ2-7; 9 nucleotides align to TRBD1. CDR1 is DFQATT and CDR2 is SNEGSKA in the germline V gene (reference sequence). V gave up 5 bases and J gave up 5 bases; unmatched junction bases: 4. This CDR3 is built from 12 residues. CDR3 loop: CSAWTGEHEQYF. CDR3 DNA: TGCAGTGCTTGGACAGGGGAACACGAGCAGTACTTC.

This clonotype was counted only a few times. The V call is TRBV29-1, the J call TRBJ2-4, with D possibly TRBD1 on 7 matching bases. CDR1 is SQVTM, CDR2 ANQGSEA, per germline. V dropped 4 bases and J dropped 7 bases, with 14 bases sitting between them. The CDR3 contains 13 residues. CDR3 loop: CSVAQGEANIQYF. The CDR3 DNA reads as TGCAGCGTTGCTCAGGGGGAGGCGAACATTCAGTACTTC.

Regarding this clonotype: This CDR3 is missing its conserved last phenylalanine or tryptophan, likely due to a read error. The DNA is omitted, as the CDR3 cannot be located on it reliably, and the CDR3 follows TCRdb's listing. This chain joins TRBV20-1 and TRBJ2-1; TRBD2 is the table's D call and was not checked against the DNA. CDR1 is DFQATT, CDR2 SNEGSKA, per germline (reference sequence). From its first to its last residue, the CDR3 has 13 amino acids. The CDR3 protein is CSAPSGSYNEQSL.

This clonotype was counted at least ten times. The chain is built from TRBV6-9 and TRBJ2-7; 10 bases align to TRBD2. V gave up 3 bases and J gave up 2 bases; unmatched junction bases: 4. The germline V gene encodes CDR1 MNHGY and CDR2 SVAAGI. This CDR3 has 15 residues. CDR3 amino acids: CASSYRLAGTYEQYF. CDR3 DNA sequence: TGTGCCAGCAGTTACAGACTAGCGGGTACCTACGAGCAGTACTTC.

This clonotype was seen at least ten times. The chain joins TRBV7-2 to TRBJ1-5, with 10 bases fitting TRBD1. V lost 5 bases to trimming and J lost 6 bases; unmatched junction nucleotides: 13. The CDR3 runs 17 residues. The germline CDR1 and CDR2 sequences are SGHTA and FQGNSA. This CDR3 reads CASSDSSGTGVSQPQHF. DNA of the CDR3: TGTGCCAGCAGCGACTCCTCCGGGACAGGGGTTAGTCAGCCCCAGCATTTT.

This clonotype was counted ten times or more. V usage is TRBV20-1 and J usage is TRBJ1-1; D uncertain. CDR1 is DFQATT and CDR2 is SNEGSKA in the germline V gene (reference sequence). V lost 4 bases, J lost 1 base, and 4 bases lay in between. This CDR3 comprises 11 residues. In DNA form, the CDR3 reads TGCAGTGCTATTTGGAACACTGAAGCTTTCTTT. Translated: CSAIWNTEAFF.

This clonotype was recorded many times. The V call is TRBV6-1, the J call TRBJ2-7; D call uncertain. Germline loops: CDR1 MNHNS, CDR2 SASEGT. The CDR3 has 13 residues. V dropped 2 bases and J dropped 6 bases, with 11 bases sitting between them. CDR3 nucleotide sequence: TGTGCCAGCAGTGAATCCCAAGGGTTCGAGCAGTACTTC. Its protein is CASSESQGFEQYF.

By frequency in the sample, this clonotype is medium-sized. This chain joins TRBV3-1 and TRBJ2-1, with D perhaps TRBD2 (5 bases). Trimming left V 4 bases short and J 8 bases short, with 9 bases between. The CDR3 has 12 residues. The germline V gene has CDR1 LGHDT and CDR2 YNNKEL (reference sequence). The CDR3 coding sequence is TGTGCCAGCAGCCCCGCGGGCTATGAGCAGTTCTTC. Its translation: CASSPAGYEQFF.

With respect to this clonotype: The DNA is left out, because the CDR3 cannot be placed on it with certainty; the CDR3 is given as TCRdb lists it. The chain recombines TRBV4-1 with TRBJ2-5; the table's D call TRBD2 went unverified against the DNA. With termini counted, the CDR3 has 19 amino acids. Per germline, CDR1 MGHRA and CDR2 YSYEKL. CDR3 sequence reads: CASSQAWASGSPYQETHYF.

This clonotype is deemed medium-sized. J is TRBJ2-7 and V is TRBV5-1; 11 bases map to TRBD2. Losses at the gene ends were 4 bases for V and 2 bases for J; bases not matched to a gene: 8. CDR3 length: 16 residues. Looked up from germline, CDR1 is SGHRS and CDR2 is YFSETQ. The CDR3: CASSPGLAEDAYEQYF. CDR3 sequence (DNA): TGCGCCAGCAGCCCGGGACTAGCGGAGGATGCCTACGAGCAGTACTTC. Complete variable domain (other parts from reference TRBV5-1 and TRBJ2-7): KAGVTQTPRYLIKTRGQQVTLSCSPISGHRSVSWYQQTPGQGLQFLFEYFSETQRNKGNFPGRFSGRQFSNSRSEMNVSTLELGDSALYLCASSPGLAEDAYEQYFGPGTRLTVT.

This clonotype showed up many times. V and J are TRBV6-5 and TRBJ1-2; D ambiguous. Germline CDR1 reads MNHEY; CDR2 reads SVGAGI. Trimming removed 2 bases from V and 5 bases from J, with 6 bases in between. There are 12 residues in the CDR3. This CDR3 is CASSYGRYGYTF. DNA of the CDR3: TGTGCCAGCAGTTACGGACGGTATGGCTACACCTTC.

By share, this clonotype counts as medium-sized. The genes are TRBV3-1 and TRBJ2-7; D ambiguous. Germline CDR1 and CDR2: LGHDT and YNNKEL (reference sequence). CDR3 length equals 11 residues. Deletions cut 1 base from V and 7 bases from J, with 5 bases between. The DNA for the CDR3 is TGTGCCAGCAGCCAAGTGGGAGAGCAGTACTTC. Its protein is CASSQVGEQYF.

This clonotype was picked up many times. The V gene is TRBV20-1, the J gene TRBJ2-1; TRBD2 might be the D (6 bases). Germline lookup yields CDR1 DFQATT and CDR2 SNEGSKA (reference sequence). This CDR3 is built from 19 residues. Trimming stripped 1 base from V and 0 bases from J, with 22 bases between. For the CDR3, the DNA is TGCAGTGCTAGAGGGGGCGCGGGTAGCGGCTTCAGCTCCTACAATGAGCAGTTCTTC. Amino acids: CSARGGAGSGFSSYNEQFF.

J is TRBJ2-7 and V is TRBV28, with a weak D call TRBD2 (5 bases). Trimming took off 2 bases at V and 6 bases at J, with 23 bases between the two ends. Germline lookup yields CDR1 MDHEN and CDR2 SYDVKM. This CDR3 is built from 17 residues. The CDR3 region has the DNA TGTGCCAGCAGTTTAAGAGGGATGACTGGATCAAATTCCGAGCAGTACTTC. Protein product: CASSLRGMTGSNSEQYF.

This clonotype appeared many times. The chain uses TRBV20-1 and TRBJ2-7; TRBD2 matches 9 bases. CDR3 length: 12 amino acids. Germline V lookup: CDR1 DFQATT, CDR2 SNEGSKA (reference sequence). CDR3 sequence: CSTGTSLLEQYF. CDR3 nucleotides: TGCAGCACCGGGACTAGCCTCTTGGAGCAGTACTTC.

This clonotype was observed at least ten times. CDR3 sequence (DNA): TGTGCCAGCAGCTTGGTGGGGACGCGCTCCTACAATGAGCAGTTCTTC. Protein: CASSLVGTRSYNEQFF. The genes are TRBV5-6 and TRBJ2-1; D tentatively reads TRBD1 or TRBD2 (5 bases each). Per germline, CDR1 SGHDT and CDR2 YYEEEE. The CDR3 is 16 residues long. V was pared by 0 bases and J by 0 bases, with 10 bases between.

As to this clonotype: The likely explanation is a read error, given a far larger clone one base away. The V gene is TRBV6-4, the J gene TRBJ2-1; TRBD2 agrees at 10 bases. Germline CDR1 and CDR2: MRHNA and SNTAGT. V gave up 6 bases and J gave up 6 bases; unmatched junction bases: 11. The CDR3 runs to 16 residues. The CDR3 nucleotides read TGTGCCAGCAGACCCCTTTCCTGGACTAGCGGCAATGAGCAGTTCTTC. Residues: CASRPLSWTSGNEQFF.

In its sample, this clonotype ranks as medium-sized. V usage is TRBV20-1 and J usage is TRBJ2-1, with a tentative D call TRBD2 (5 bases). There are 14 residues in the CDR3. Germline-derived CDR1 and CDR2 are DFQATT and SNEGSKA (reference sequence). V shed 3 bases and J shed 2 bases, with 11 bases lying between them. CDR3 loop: CSARDDYTYNEQFF. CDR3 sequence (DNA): TGCAGTGCTAGGGACGACTATACCTACAATGAGCAGTTCTTC.

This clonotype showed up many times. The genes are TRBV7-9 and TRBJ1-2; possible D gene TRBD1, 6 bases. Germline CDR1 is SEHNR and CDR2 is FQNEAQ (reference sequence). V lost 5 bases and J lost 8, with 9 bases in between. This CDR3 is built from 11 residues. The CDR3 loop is CASSQDRGYTF. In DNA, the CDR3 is TGTGCCAGCAGCCAAGACAGGGGCTACACCTTC.

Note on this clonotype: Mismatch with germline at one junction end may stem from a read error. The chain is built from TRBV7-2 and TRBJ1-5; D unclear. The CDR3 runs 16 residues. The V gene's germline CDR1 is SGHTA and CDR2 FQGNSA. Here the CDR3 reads CASSSVPAGSNHPQHF. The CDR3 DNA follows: TGTGCCAGCAGCTCGGTCCCTGCGGGTAGCAATCATCCCCAGCATTTT.

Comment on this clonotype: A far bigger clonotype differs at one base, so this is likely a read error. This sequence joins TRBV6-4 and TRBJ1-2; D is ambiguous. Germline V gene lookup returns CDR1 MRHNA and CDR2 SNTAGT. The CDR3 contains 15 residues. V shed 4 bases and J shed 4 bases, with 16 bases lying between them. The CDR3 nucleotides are TGTGCCAGCAGTGCAAAAGGGCCAGGCGGCTATGGCTACACCTTC. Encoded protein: CASSAKGPGGYGYTF.

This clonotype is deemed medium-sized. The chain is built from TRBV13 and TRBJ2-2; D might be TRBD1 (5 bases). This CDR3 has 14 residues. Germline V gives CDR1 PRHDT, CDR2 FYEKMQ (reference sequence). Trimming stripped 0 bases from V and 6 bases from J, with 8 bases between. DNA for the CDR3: TGTGCCAGCAGCTTAGGCTCAGGGCCCGGGGAGCTGTTTTTT. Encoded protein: CASSLGSGPGELFF.

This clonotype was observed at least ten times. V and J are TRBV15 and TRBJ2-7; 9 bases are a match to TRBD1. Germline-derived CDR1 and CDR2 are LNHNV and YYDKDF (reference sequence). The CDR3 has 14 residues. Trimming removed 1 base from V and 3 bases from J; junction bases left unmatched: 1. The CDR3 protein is CATSRGDRDYEQYF. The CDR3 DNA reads TGTGCCACCAGCAGAGGGGACAGGGACTACGAGCAGTACTTC.

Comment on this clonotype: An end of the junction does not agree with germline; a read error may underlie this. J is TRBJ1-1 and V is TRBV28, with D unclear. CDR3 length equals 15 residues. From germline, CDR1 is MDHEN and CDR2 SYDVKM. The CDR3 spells CVSRVPGSWNTEAFF. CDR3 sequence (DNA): TGTGTCAGCAGAGTCCCGGGGAGCTGGAACACTGAAGCTTTCTTT.

This CDR3 reads CASRPGLRNTEAFF. CDR3 nucleotides: TGTGCCAGCAGGCCGGGACTCCGGAACACTGAAGCTTTCTTT. This sequence joins TRBV7-6 and TRBJ1-1; D might be TRBD1 (5 bases). Germline loops: CDR1 SGHVS, CDR2 FNYEAQ. The V and J ends lost 6 bases and 1 base respectively, with 12 bases between them. The CDR3 is 14 residues long.

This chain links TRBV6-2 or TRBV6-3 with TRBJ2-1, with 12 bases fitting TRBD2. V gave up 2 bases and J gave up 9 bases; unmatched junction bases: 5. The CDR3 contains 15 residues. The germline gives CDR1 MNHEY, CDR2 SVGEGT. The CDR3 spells CASSYMTSGSFEQFF. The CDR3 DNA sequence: TGTGCCAGCAGTTACATGACTAGCGGGAGTTTTGAGCAGTTCTTC.

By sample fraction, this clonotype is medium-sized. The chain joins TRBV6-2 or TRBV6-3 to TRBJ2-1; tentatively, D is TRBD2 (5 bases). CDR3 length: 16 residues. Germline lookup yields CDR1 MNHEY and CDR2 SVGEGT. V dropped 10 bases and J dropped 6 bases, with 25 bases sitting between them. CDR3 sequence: CANLGGGPRDFNEQFF. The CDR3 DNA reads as TGTGCCAACTTAGGAGGCGGGCCCCGAGACTTCAATGAGCAGTTCTTC.